The next 22 T cell receptor beta chains were all read from a single sample in a study of response to subunit inactivated influenza vaccine. In TCRdb, the RT-PCR reads were re-called with MiXCR into one record per CDR3 protein. The sample shows 500,000 to 600,000 distinct CDR3 sequences, about 7.6% of them seen only once. Sequences were derived from PBMCs from blood, sampled less than 30 months after vaccination. The receptors stem from a man between 50 and 75 years old who received an inactivated influenza vaccine.

This clonotype was recorded at least ten times. The chain joins TRBV7-9 to TRBJ1-2, with TRBD1 matching 9 bases. Germline trimming cut 5 bases from V and 4 bases from J; bases unmatched to any gene: 8. Per germline, CDR1 SEHNR and CDR2 FQNEAQ (reference sequence). The CDR3 has 15 residues. The CDR3, as DNA: TGTGCCAGCAGCCCGCAGGGACAGGGCTTCTATGGCTACACCTTC. It specifies CASSPQGQGFYGYTF.

This clonotype was seen only a few times. V and J are TRBV18 and TRBJ1-2; D is ambiguous. The CDR3 has 13 residues. Germline loops: CDR1 KGHSH, CDR2 LQKENI. V lost 3 bases to trimming and J lost 8 bases, with 13 bases between them. The CDR3 here is CASSPHPMEGYTF. The DNA for the CDR3 is TGTGCCAGCTCACCCCACCCAATGGAAGGCTACACCTTC.

This clonotype has just a few counts. CDR3 coding DNA: TGTGCCAGCAGTTCCACAGGACAGGAGGCAGATACGCAGTATTTT. Protein product: CASSSTGQEADTQYF. J is TRBJ2-3 and V is TRBV28; 7 nucleotides line up with TRBD1. Per germline, CDR1 MDHEN and CDR2 SYDVKM. CDR3 size: 15 residues. Unmatched junction bases numbered 8, after V lost 4 bases and J lost 4 bases.

A remark on this clonotype: Mismatch with germline at one junction end may stem from a read error. V gene TRBV4-3 combines with J gene TRBJ1-4, with D possibly being TRBD1 (5 bases). The CDR3 runs 14 residues. Germline loops: CDR1 LGHNA, CDR2 YSLEER. The CDR3: CARSPGNNNEKLFF. CDR3 in DNA: TGCGCCCGCAGCCCAGGGAATAATAATGAAAAACTGTTTTTT.

V gene TRBV4-2 combines with J gene TRBJ2-5; 8 bases are a match to TRBD1. The CDR3 is 15 residues long. V trimming: 3 bases; J trimming: 2 bases; junction bases outside the gene matches: 5. CDR1 LGHNA and CDR2 YNFKEQ come from the germline V gene. The CDR3 loop reads CASSQSDRVQETQYF. The CDR3 nucleotides are TGTGCCAGCAGCCAGTCGGACAGGGTACAAGAGACCCAGTACTTC.

This clonotype was seen a few times. The chain carries TRBV28 and TRBJ2-3, with TRBD1 identical over 9 bases. V lost 5 bases and J lost 0; bases outside the gene matches: 15. This CDR3 contains 19 residues. Germline V gene lookup returns CDR1 MDHEN and CDR2 SYDVKM. The CDR3 sequence is CASSPPPGQGGISTDTQYF. In DNA, the CDR3 is TGTGCCAGCAGTCCACCTCCGGGACAGGGTGGGATTAGCACAGATACGCAGTATTTT. Using reference TRBV28 and TRBJ2-3 for the parts outside the CDR3, the full variable domain is DVKVTQSSRYLVKRTGEKVFLECVQDMDHENMFWYRQDPGLGLRLIYFSYDVKMKEKGDIPEGYSVSREKKERFSLILESASTNQTSMYLCASSPPPGQGGISTDTQYFGPGTRLTVL.

Many counts were recorded for this clonotype. The chain employs TRBV20-1 and TRBJ2-1; TRBD1 matches 9 bases. V was clipped by 0 bases and J by 8 bases; unmatched bases: 11. CDR3 length: 16 residues. The germline gives CDR1 DFQATT, CDR2 SNEGSKA (reference sequence). The CDR3 spells CSARDWGQGGDHEQFF. CDR3 coding DNA: TGCAGTGCTAGAGATTGGGGACAGGGAGGGGATCATGAGCAGTTCTTC.

In its sample, this clonotype was seen many times. V usage is TRBV27 and J usage is TRBJ2-1, with 15 nucleotides matching TRBD2. The trim removed 6 bases at V and 0 bases at J, leaving 6 bases unmatched. Germline CDR1 MNHEY, CDR2 SMNVEV (reference sequence). The CDR3 sequence is 18 residues long. The CDR3 region has the DNA TGTGCCAGCAGCAGGACTAGCGGGGGGGACAGCTCCTACAATGAGCAGTTCTTC. As protein: CASSRTSGGDSSYNEQFF.

This clonotype appeared a few times. The chain carries TRBV7-3 and TRBJ2-5; the match to TRBD2 covers 7 bases. CDR3 length: 15 amino acids. Germline V gene data show CDR1 as SGHTA and CDR2 as FQGTGA. Trimming cost V 0 bases and J 4 bases; bases outside gene matches: 5. CDR3 region: CASSLTGRLAETQYF. Written as DNA, the CDR3 is TGTGCCAGCAGCTTAACAGGGCGACTAGCAGAGACCCAGTACTTC.

This clonotype was observed a few times. This chain links TRBV21-1 with TRBJ2-1; no DNA check was done on the table's D call, TRBD2. TRBV21-1 is reported as a pseudogene. This CDR3 region has 16 residues. The CDR3 DNA reads TGTGCCAGCAGCAACTCGGGCGGGGGAGGATACAATGAGCAGTTCTTC. This codes for CASSNSGGGGYNEQFF.

This clonotype turned up a few times. As DNA, the CDR3 is TGCAGTGCTAGATCCCCGGGTACAGGGAGAACAGATACGCAGTATTTT. Protein: CSARSPGTGRTDTQYF. The rearrangement uses TRBV20-1 and TRBJ2-3; D is perhaps TRBD1 (6 bases). The germline gives CDR1 DFQATT, CDR2 SNEGSKA (reference sequence). The CDR3 runs to 16 residues. The V gene lost 2 bases and the J gene lost 3 bases, with 18 bases spanning the gap.

The sample holds a few counts of this clonotype. The V call is TRBV12-3 or TRBV12-4, the J call TRBJ2-7; TRBD1 aligns across 8 bases. V lost 6 bases, J lost 2 bases, and 9 bases stayed unmatched. CDR3 length: 15 residues. DNA for the CDR3: TGTGCCAGCAGCAAGGGGACAGGATATGCCTACGAGCAGTACTTC. Its translation: CASSKGTGYAYEQYF.

The rearrangement uses TRBV3-1 and TRBJ2-7; TRBD2 matches 9 bases. The trim removed 3 bases at V and 3 bases at J, leaving 3 bases unmatched. This CDR3 has 14 residues. CDR1 is LGHDT, CDR2 YNNKEL, per germline (reference sequence). The CDR3 is CASSQTSGIYEQYF. CDR3 DNA sequence: TGTGCCAGCAGCCAGACTAGCGGAATCTACGAGCAGTACTTC.

V is TRBV7-2 and J is TRBJ2-1, with 7 positions matching TRBD2. Per germline, CDR1 SGHTA and CDR2 FQGNSA. Trimming cost V 3 bases and J 4 bases; bases outside gene matches: 3. The length of the CDR3 is 14 residues. CDR3: CASSFGGFYNEQFF. In DNA form, the CDR3 reads TGTGCCAGCAGCTTCGGGGGGTTTTACAATGAGCAGTTCTTC. Full variable domain (outside the CDR3, taken from reference TRBV7-2 and TRBJ2-1): GAGVSQSPSNKVTEKGKDVELRCDPISGHTALYWYRQSLGQGLEFLIYFQGNSAPDKSGLPSDRFSAERTGGSVSTLTIQRTQQEDSAVYLCASSFGGFYNEQFFGPGTRLTVL.

The gene calls are TRBV6-2 or TRBV6-3 and TRBJ2-3, with 8 nucleotides matching TRBD2. Trimming removed 6 bases from V and 5 bases from J; junction bases left unmatched: 10. Germline loops: CDR1 MNHEY, CDR2 SVGEGT. The CDR3 is 15 amino acids. The CDR3: CASRPGTSVGDTQYF. As DNA, the CDR3 is TGTGCCAGCAGGCCCGGGACTAGTGTTGGAGATACGCAGTATTTT.

The V and J genes are TRBV20-1 and TRBJ2-1; TRBD2 aligns across 12 bases. V shed 4 bases, J shed 4 bases, and the junction held 2 bases outside the gene matches. The CDR3 sequence is 14 residues long. Germline values: CDR1 DFQATT, CDR2 SNEGSKA (reference sequence). CDR3 nucleotide sequence: TGCAGTGCTAAGACTAGCGGGGGATACAATGAGCAGTTCTTC. It is translated as CSAKTSGGYNEQFF.

The rearrangement links TRBV2 to TRBJ1-5; 8 nucleotides agree with TRBD1. With 3 bases clipped from V and 0 bases from J, the junction kept 10 bases outside the gene matches. This CDR3 spans 18 amino acids. Germline-derived CDR1 and CDR2 are SNHLY and FYNNEI. In DNA, the CDR3 is TGTGCCAGCAGTGATGGGGACAGGAGGCCCTTTAGCAATCAGCCCCAGCATTTT. This codes for CASSDGDRRPFSNQPQHF.

The J gene is TRBJ2-5, the V gene TRBV11-1; 14 nucleotides line up with TRBD2. Germline CDR1 is SGHAT and CDR2 is FQDESV (reference sequence). The CDR3 sequence is 18 residues long. J was trimmed by 1 base and V by 5 bases; bases with no gene match: 9. For the CDR3, the DNA is TGTGCCAGCAGCCCTGGGACTAGCGGGGGATCCATCCAAGAGACCCAGTACTTC. Protein sequence: CASSPGTSGGSIQETQYF.

This clonotype has more than one count but fewer than ten. The chain couples TRBV29-1 to TRBJ2-1, with D hard to call. The CDR3 covers 12 residues. Germline V gene data show CDR1 as SQVTM and CDR2 as ANQGSEA. V was shortened by 7 bases and J by 6 bases, with 13 bases between the two germline ends. This CDR3 reads CSATSTFNEQFF. The DNA of the CDR3 is TGCAGCGCAACTTCGACATTCAATGAGCAGTTCTTC.

The rearrangement links TRBV27 to TRBJ2-4; possibly TRBD1 for D (6 bases). CDR1 and CDR2 (germline): MNHEY, SMNVEV (reference sequence). V lost 3 bases, J lost 2 bases, and 17 bases lay in between. This CDR3 has 17 residues. CDR3 DNA sequence: TGTGCCAGCAGTTTGAAGCCAGGGCAGGGGTCCAAAAACATTCAGTACTTC. Translation gives CASSLKPGQGSKNIQYF.

Only a few counts were recorded for this clonotype. The genes are TRBV11-2 and TRBJ1-5, with D possibly being TRBD1 (5 bases). V was pared by 0 bases and J by 8 bases, with 14 bases between. The CDR3 has 15 residues. Germline CDR1 is SGHAT and CDR2 is FQNNGV. CDR3 in amino acids: CASSLDLMGREPQHF. The DNA for the CDR3 is TGTGCCAGCAGCTTAGATCTTATGGGGCGGGAGCCCCAGCATTTT.

This rearrangement joins TRBV6-5 to TRBJ2-7; D remains ambiguous. V lost 0 bases and J lost 5, with 8 bases in between. CDR3 size: 13 residues. The germline CDR1 and CDR2 sequences are MNHEY and SVGAGI. The CDR3 here is CASSYSNSDEQYF. The CDR3 DNA is TGTGCCAGCAGTTACTCGAATTCCGACGAGCAGTACTTC.